This TCR beta chain was documented in a study of spatial heterogeneity in lung cancer. Time point given: sample taken at primary tumor resection. The study sequenced unsorted whole RNA from tumor, nontumor lung or frozen PBMC. TCR cDNA molecules were tagged individually, and each one carried a unique molecular identifier. TCRdb independently ran MiXCR on the 5' RACE reads; one entry per CDR3 protein. The sample carries about 85,000 distinct CDR3 sequences, approximately 21% recorded once. The ends were cut back, 5 bases at V and 3 bases at J, with 16 bases in the middle. The CDR3 is 15 amino acids. Germline V CDR1 and CDR2: SEHNR, FQNEAQ (reference sequence). This clonotype was seen more than once but under ten times.

This specimen was PBMCs, taken at surgery. The J gene is TRBJ1-1, the V gene TRBV7-9, with a tentative D call TRBD1 (6 bases). The TCR originated in a male donor with early-stage non-small cell lung cancer. CDR3 loop: CASSKAQGLDTEAFF. The CDR3 DNA follows: TGTGCCAGCAGCAAAGCACAGGGTTTGGACACTGAAGCTTTCTTT.